The rows below give T cell receptor beta chains drawn from one sample of a study of T-cell reconstitution after alpha-beta-depleted transplantation in children. A single record per CDR3 protein comes from TCRdb applying MiXCR to the PCR reads. Of roughly 150,000 distinct CDR3 sequences in the sample, around 10% were seen once. The sample consisted of PBMCs, taken before TCRalphabeta/CD19-depleted stem cell transplant. All receptors derive from a boy aged 2 to 9 with acute myeloid leukemia, due to receive a stem cell transplant. The CDR3 runs from the conserved cysteine through the conserved F or W. D genes are given only for firm matches. The size entry is marked missing in some rows and otherwise reads once, few, many or a size class.

cdr3_aa: CASSPFGTESPEAFF; cdr3_nt: TGTGCCAGCAGTCCCTTTGGGACAGAGTCCCCTGAAGCTTTCTTT; j_call: TRBJ1-1; clone_size: many; d_call: TRBD1; v_call: TRBV12-3/TRBV12-4
cdr3_aa: CASSREGSMNTEAFF; cdr3_nt: TGTGCCAGCAGCCGGGAGGGGTCCATGAACACTGAAGCTTTCTTT; j_call: TRBJ1-1; clone_size: many; d_call: .; v_call: TRBV9
cdr3_aa: CASSISREDTQYF; cdr3_nt: TGTGCCAGCAGCATTTCCCGCGAGGATACGCAGTATTTT; j_call: TRBJ2-3; clone_size: many; d_call: .; v_call: TRBV7-3
cdr3_aa: CATSDPRDPNEKLFF; cdr3_nt: TGTGCCACCAGTGATCCCCGGGACCCCAATGAAAAACTGTTTTTT; j_call: TRBJ1-4; clone_size: many; d_call: .; v_call: TRBV24-1
cdr3_aa: CSPAGSGRRYEQYF; cdr3_nt: TGCAGTCCCGCCGGCAGCGGGAGGCGATACGAGCAGTACTTC; j_call: TRBJ2-7; clone_size: many; d_call: TRBD2; v_call: TRBV20-1
cdr3_aa: CASSFGVEQYF; cdr3_nt: TGTGCCAGCAGCTTTGGGGTCGAGCAGTACTTC; j_call: TRBJ2-7; clone_size: many; d_call: .; v_call: TRBV7-9
cdr3_aa: CASLVVRATEAFF; cdr3_nt: TGTGCCAGCTTAGTGGTCAGGGCGACTGAAGCTTTCTTT; j_call: TRBJ1-1; clone_size: .; d_call: .; v_call: TRBV7-2
cdr3_aa: CATSSPATNSPLHF; cdr3_nt: TGTGCCACCAGCAGCCCGGCAACTAATTCACCCCTCCACTTT; j_call: TRBJ1-6; clone_size: many; d_call: .; v_call: TRBV15
cdr3_aa: CASSLRSPGTSLPNIQYF; cdr3_nt: TGTGCCAGCAGCTTAAGAAGCCCAGGGACCTCTCTCCCAAACATTCAGTACTTC; j_call: TRBJ2-4; clone_size: many; d_call: .; v_call: TRBV7-8
cdr3_aa: CASSRFGGGSGANVLTF; cdr3_nt: TGCGCCAGCAGCCGTTTTGGAGGGGGTTCTGGGGCCAACGTCCTGACTTTC; j_call: TRBJ2-6; clone_size: many; d_call: .; v_call: TRBV5-1
cdr3_aa: CASSSIGGNYGYTF; cdr3_nt: TGTGCCAGCAGCTCAATCGGGGGCAACTATGGCTACACCTTC; j_call: TRBJ1-2; clone_size: many; d_call: .; v_call: TRBV27
cdr3_aa: CASSSRAASTDTQYF; cdr3_nt: TGTGCCAGCAGCTCCCGGGCGGCTAGCACAGATACGCAGTATTTT; j_call: TRBJ2-3; clone_size: many; d_call: .; v_call: TRBV7-6
cdr3_aa: CASSDAGAPGDEQFF; cdr3_nt: TGTGCCAGCAGTGACGCGGGGGCCCCTGGGGATGAGCAGTTCTTC; j_call: TRBJ2-1; clone_size: many; d_call: .; v_call: TRBV6-4
cdr3_aa: CSAPGTSGNTGELFF; cdr3_nt: TGCAGTGCCCCAGGGACTAGCGGTAACACCGGGGAGCTGTTTTTT; j_call: TRBJ2-2; clone_size: many; d_call: TRBD2; v_call: TRBV20-1
cdr3_aa: CASSPQGQVYNEQFF; cdr3_nt: TGTGCCAGCAGTCCCCAGGGACAGGTATACAATGAGCAGTTCTTC; j_call: TRBJ2-1; clone_size: many; d_call: TRBD1; v_call: TRBV6-5
cdr3_aa: CASSFQGFNSPLHF; cdr3_nt: TGTGCCAGCAGTTTTCAGGGATTTAATTCACCCCTCCACTTT; j_call: TRBJ1-6; clone_size: many; d_call: .; v_call: TRBV27
cdr3_aa: CASRRGIERGVQETQYF; cdr3_nt: TGTGCCAGCAGACGGGGAATCGAGCGGGGGGTCCAAGAGACCCAGTACTTC; j_call: TRBJ2-5; clone_size: many; d_call: TRBD2; v_call: TRBV7-2
cdr3_aa: CAWQSMNTEAFF; cdr3_nt: TGTGCCTGGCAGTCTATGAACACTGAAGCTTTCTTT; j_call: TRBJ1-1; clone_size: .; d_call: .; v_call: TRBV30
cdr3_aa: CASSWGDGGELFF; cdr3_nt: TGCGCCAGCAGCTGGGGCGACGGCGGGGAGCTGTTTTTT; j_call: TRBJ2-2; clone_size: many; d_call: .; v_call: TRBV5-1